This T cell receptor beta chain originates from a study of CD8 T cells in ankylosing spondylitis. Broader study findings: Seven to nine highly homologous variants formed a TCR beta motif that appeared characteristic of ankylosing spondylitis blood.

On this clonotype itself: The antigen is not known.

Germline assignment: CDR1 SNHLY and CDR2 FYNNEI. This CDR3 comprises 14 residues. V was clipped by 6 bases and J by 5 bases; unmatched bases: 4. Scientists made TCR beta libraries using quantitative 5'-RACE with molecular barcodes. TCRdb independently ran MiXCR on the 5' RACE reads; one entry per CDR3 protein. The repertoire includes about 150,000 distinct CDR3 sequences, approximately 32% of them detected once, and approximately 6% sits in the top ten. The V and J genes are TRBV2 and TRBJ1-6; 7 bases line up with TRBD1. The sequence came from a male donor with ankylosing spondylitis. What was sequenced was synovial fluid, either unsorted or a sorted T cell fraction (not recorded which). CDR3 amino acids: CASRLGQNNSPLHF. CDR3 bases: TGTGCCAGCAGACTGGGACAGAATAATTCACCCCTCCACTTT.